The 21 T cell receptor beta chains presented below share a single source sample, sequenced in a study of cytomegalovirus exposure and HLA in healthy donors. It was with 60 Vbeta and 13 Jbeta primers that the PCR ran. Generated by immunoSEQ multiplex PCR, the TCRdb table keeps only in-frame clones and is missing some. The sample has around 300,000 clones; 72% are singletons. Sequenced material: PBMCs. All receptors come from a female donor in good health and CMV-seronegative.

There are a few counts of this clone. The V and J genes are TRBV5-1 and TRBJ1-2; D unresolved. The V and J ends lost 0 bases and 5 bases respectively, with 5 bases between them. From germline, CDR1 is SGHRS and CDR2 YFSETQ. This CDR3 has 12 residues. This CDR3 is CASSLDSYGYTF. CDR3 sequence (DNA): TGCGCCAGCAGCTTGGATAGTTATGGCTACACCTTC.

The J gene is TRBJ1-1, the V gene TRBV29-1; tentative D call: TRBD1 (6 bases). CDR1 is SQVTM, CDR2 ANQGSEA, per germline. This CDR3 is 14 amino acids long. V gave up 3 bases and J gave up 6 bases, with 17 bases separating them. The CDR3 spells CSVELTNRAAEAFF. In nucleotides, the CDR3 is TGCAGCGTTGAGCTGACGAACAGGGCCGCTGAAGCTTTCTTT.

The V and J genes are TRBV6-5 and TRBJ2-2, with 8 positions matching TRBD1. Germline-derived CDR1 and CDR2 are MNHEY and SVGAGI. J lost 5 bases, V lost 5 bases, and 4 bases had no gene match. The CDR3 is 14 residues long. Here the CDR3 DNA reads TGTGCCAGCAGTCTGACAGGGGTTACCGGGGAGCTGTTTTTT. This sequence encodes CASSLTGVTGELFF.

The gene calls are TRBV6-5 and TRBJ1-1; 10 nucleotides agree with TRBD1. The V gene's germline CDR1 is MNHEY and CDR2 SVGAGI. Trimming cost V 5 bases and J 5 bases; bases outside gene matches: 5. The CDR3 runs 14 residues. The CDR3 DNA follows: TGTGCCAGCAGTCGACAGGGGGCGGGGACTGAAGCTTTCTTT. Translated, it gives CASSRQGAGTEAFF.

This clone appeared a few times. The J gene is TRBJ1-1, the V gene TRBV9; D is uncertain. V was shortened by 4 bases and J by 0 bases, with 7 bases between the two germline ends. The CDR3 loop spans 13 amino acids. Looked up from germline, CDR1 is SGDLS and CDR2 is YYNGEE. The CDR3 sequence: CASSYTVNTEAFF. The DNA for the CDR3 is TGTGCCAGCAGCTATACAGTGAACACTGAAGCTTTCTTT.

The rearrangement joins TRBV28 to TRBJ1-1; weak D call: TRBD1 (5 bases). The CDR3 sequence is 14 residues long. Germline values: CDR1 MDHEN, CDR2 SYDVKM. With 2 bases removed from V and 1 base from J, the gap between germline ends came to 8 bases. The CDR3 DNA reads as TGTGCCAGCAGTTTAAATGGGGCGAACACTGAAGCTTTCTTT. This codes for CASSLNGANTEAFF.

The gene calls are TRBV5-8 and TRBJ2-3; 7 bases are a match to TRBD1. The CDR3 extends over 14 amino acids. The trim removed 4 bases at V and 2 bases at J, leaving 4 bases unmatched. Germline V gene sequence: CDR1 SGHTS, CDR2 YDEGEE. The CDR3 sequence is CASSPGTDTDTQYF. Here the CDR3 DNA reads TGTGCCAGCAGCCCAGGGACAGACACAGATACGCAGTATTTT.

The chain uses TRBV6-5 and TRBJ2-3, with 9 bases matching TRBD2. Germline values: CDR1 MNHEY, CDR2 SVGAGI. The J segment lost 4 bases and the V segment lost 2 bases, leaving 7 bases of the junction unmatched. The CDR3 length is 16 residues. CDR3 sequence reads: CASSYGIAGVADTQYF. The CDR3 nucleotides read TGTGCCAGCAGTTACGGGATAGCGGGAGTGGCAGATACGCAGTATTTT.

The V gene is TRBV30, the J gene TRBJ1-1; no clear D gene. Germline CDR1 reads GTSNPN; CDR2 reads SVGIG (reference sequence). V was shortened by 2 bases and J by 0 bases, with 7 bases between the two germline ends. The CDR3 sequence is 13 residues long. CDR3 loop: CAWSQQLNTEAFF. Written as DNA, the CDR3 is TGTGCCTGGAGTCAACAGTTGAACACTGAAGCTTTCTTT.

The table lists this clone with a few counts. CDR3 region: CASSTTSGSTDTQYF. The CDR3 DNA reads TGCGCCAGCAGCACTACTAGCGGGAGCACAGATACGCAGTATTTT. This rearrangement joins TRBV5-1 to TRBJ2-3; 9 nucleotides agree with TRBD2. CDR1 is SGHRS, CDR2 YFSETQ, per germline. The CDR3 is 15 residues long. V trimming: 4 bases; J trimming: 0 bases; junction bases outside the gene matches: 3.

The CDR3 reads CSYPGSALNTEAFF. DNA of the CDR3: TGCAGCTACCCGGGATCGGCCTTGAACACTGAAGCTTTCTTT. The V and J genes are TRBV29-1 and TRBJ1-1; D uncertain. Per the germline V gene, CDR1 is SQVTM and CDR2 is ANQGSEA. The CDR3 has 14 residues. With 8 bases removed from V and 0 bases from J, the gap between germline ends came to 16 bases. Full variable domain (missing parts from reference TRBV29-1 and TRBJ1-1): SAVISQKPSRDICQRGTSLTIQCQVDSQVTMMFWYRQQPGQSLTLIATANQGSEATYESGFVIDKFPISRPNLTFSTLTVSNMSPEDSSIYLCSYPGSALNTEAFFGQGTRLTVV.

The chain employs TRBV5-6 and TRBJ1-1; D perhaps matches TRBD1 (6 bases). The germline V gene encodes CDR1 SGHDT and CDR2 YYEEEE. The CDR3 covers 14 residues. V gave up 4 bases and J gave up 4 bases, with 14 bases separating them. Here the CDR3 DNA reads TGTGCCAGCAGCGGGAGGGGGACGGGCACTGAAGCTTTCTTT. Translated, it gives CASSGRGTGTEAFF.

The chain carries TRBV27 and TRBJ1-2; D unclear. The CDR3 spans 14 residues. Germline V gene lookup returns CDR1 MNHEY and CDR2 SMNVEV (reference sequence). V gave up 3 bases and J gave up 5 bases, with 13 bases separating them. The CDR3 reads CASSFNAGPYGYTF. CDR3 nucleotides: TGTGCCAGCAGTTTTAACGCAGGTCCTTATGGCTACACCTTC.

The chain couples TRBV28 to TRBJ2-2, with TRBD1 identical over 9 bases. With 3 bases clipped from V and 6 bases from J, the junction kept 11 bases outside the gene matches. Germline-derived CDR1 and CDR2 are MDHEN and SYDVKM. CDR3 size: 17 residues. Written as DNA, the CDR3 is TGTGCCAGCAGTTTTATTGGGGGACAGGGATCGTCCGGGGAGCTGTTTTTT. Encoded protein: CASSFIGGQGSSGELFF.

The V gene is TRBV28, the J gene TRBJ2-7; 7 bases map to TRBD1. CDR3 length: 14 residues. With V trimmed by 6 bases and J by 3 bases, 8 bases remained unmatched. Germline loops: CDR1 MDHEN, CDR2 SYDVKM. CDR3 loop: CASRTRTGFYEQYF. The CDR3 coding sequence is TGTGCCAGCAGGACCCGGACAGGTTTCTACGAGCAGTACTTC.

This chain uses TRBV9 with TRBJ1-3; the match to TRBD1 covers 10 bases. CDR3 size: 16 residues. V gave up 5 bases and J gave up 4 bases; unmatched junction bases: 9. Germline lookup yields CDR1 SGDLS and CDR2 YYNGEE. The CDR3 is CASRPGTGVSGNTIYF. The CDR3 region has the DNA TGTGCCAGCAGGCCCGGGACAGGGGTATCCGGAAACACCATATATTTT.

This clone was detected only once. The chain is built from TRBV27 and TRBJ2-1, with D possibly matching TRBD1 (5 bases). CDR3 length: 16 amino acids. V was trimmed by 5 bases and J by 2 bases, leaving 16 bases between them. From germline, CDR1 is MNHEY and CDR2 SMNVEV (reference sequence). The CDR3 nucleotides read TGTGCCAGCAGTCTAGTTAGGGGCTCCCCCTACAATGAGCAGTTCTTC. Translation: CASSLVRGSPYNEQFF.

J is TRBJ2-7 and V is TRBV7-2; 10 bases map to TRBD2. V dropped 6 bases and J dropped 3; count of bases not matched to a gene: 8. The CDR3 runs 15 residues. The germline CDR1 and CDR2 sequences are SGHTA and FQGNSA. The CDR3 here is CASRLASGGGYEQYF. CDR3 DNA sequence: TGTGCCAGCAGGTTGGCTAGCGGGGGAGGCTACGAGCAGTACTTC.

V usage is TRBV6-5 and J usage is TRBJ2-1; no clear D gene. Germline-derived CDR1 and CDR2 are MNHEY and SVGAGI. The CDR3 length is 12 residues. Between the trimmed V and J ends, which lost 4 bases and 12 bases, there was a span of 13 bases. The CDR3 region has the DNA TGTGCCAGCAGTTCAGTAGGCGGTGTGCAGTTCTTC. This sequence encodes CASSSVGGVQFF.

CDR3 amino acids: CASSLGQGARRYTF. The CDR3, as DNA: TGTGCCAGCAGCTTAGGGCAGGGGGCGCGTCGCTACACCTTC. The chain is built from TRBV11-2 and TRBJ1-2; 8 positions agree with TRBD1. J gave up 9 bases and V 1 base, and 7 bases lay outside the gene matches. Per the germline V gene, CDR1 is SGHAT and CDR2 is FQNNGV. CDR3 size: 14 residues.

In this sample, this clone turned up once. The chain carries TRBV5-5 and TRBJ2-2, with D tentatively TRBD2 (7 bases). The CDR3 spans 16 residues. Trimming stripped 6 bases from V and 7 bases from J, with 22 bases between. The germline gives CDR1 SGHKS, CDR2 YYEKEE (reference sequence). In DNA form, the CDR3 reads TGTGCCAGCACCCCCAGGGGCGGGAGAGTCGACGGGGAGCTGTTTTTT. Its protein is CASTPRGGRVDGELFF.